What follows are 9 T cell receptor beta chains derived from one specimen sequenced in a study of tumour-infiltrating T cells in Burkitt lymphoma. Profiling relied on immunoSEQ multiplex PCR, and the TCRdb table lists in-frame clones only, not all of them. The table shows some 1,000 clones, with roughly 13% occurring only once. Sequencing was done on a sample of tumor tissue. The receptor source for this set is a human donor with Burkitt lymphoma.

This chain links TRBV5-1 with TRBJ2-1, with 12 bases fitting TRBD1. The CDR3 has 15 amino acids. The V and J ends lost 5 bases and 9 bases, in that order; junction bases with no gene match: 9. CDR1 SGHRS and CDR2 YFSETQ come from the germline V gene. For the CDR3, the DNA is TGCGCCAGCAGTTCGGGACAGGGGGCAAGGGGTGAGCAGTTCTTC. Translation: CASSSGQGARGEQFF. The whole variable domain, filled in from reference TRBV5-1 and TRBJ2-1, reads KAGVTQTPRYLIKTRGQQVTLSCSPISGHRSVSWYQQTPGQGLQFLFEYFSETQRNKGNFPGRFSGRQFSNSRSEMNVSTLELGDSALYLCASSSGQGARGEQFFGPGTRLTVL.

This clone has only a few counts. The chain employs TRBV6-4 and TRBJ1-2; D unclear. Trimming stripped 0 bases from V and 5 bases from J, with 16 bases between. The germline V gene encodes CDR1 MRHNA and CDR2 SNTAGT. The CDR3 runs 16 residues. As DNA, the CDR3 is TGTGCCAGCAGTGACTCGCCAGAAGGTTCACCGTATGGCTACACCTTC. It yields the protein CASSDSPEGSPYGYTF.

The chain carries TRBV5-1 and TRBJ2-3; 7 bases map to TRBD1. V dropped 4 bases and J dropped 1; count of bases not matched to a gene: 3. This CDR3 contains 14 residues. CDR1 is SGHRS and CDR2 is YFSETQ in the germline V gene. The CDR3 DNA follows: TGCGCCAGCAGCAAAACAGGGGGCACAGATACGCAGTATTTT. It is translated as CASSKTGGTDTQYF.

The rearrangement joins TRBV30 to TRBJ1-2; D uncertain. The length of the CDR3 is 13 residues. Germline-derived CDR1 and CDR2 are GTSNPN and SVGIG (reference sequence). Trimming shortened V by 0 bases and J by 4 bases, and 9 bases separated the two germline ends. The CDR3 nucleotides are TGTGCCTGGAGTGTAGAACCCATCTATGGCTACACCTTC. Translating it yields CAWSVEPIYGYTF. The full variable domain, with the rest looked up from reference TRBV30 and TRBJ1-2, is SQTIHQWPATLVQPVGSPLSLECTVEGTSNPNLYWYRQAAGRGLQLLFYSVGIGQISSEVPQNLSASRPQDRQFILSSKKLLLSDSGFYLCAWSVEPIYGYTFGSGTRLTVV.

This clone was picked up a small number of times. The junction departs from germline at one end; a sequencing error may be responsible. J is TRBJ2-3 and V is TRBV27, with 7 bases aligning to TRBD2. The length of the CDR3 is 18 residues. Germline V gives CDR1 MNHEY, CDR2 SMNVEV (reference sequence). The chain's CDR3 is CVSSLSVGGRAPVDTQYF. CDR3 coding DNA: TGTGTCAGCAGTTTATCGGTCGGGGGGAGGGCCCCCGTAGATACGCAGTATTTT.

The rearrangement links TRBV2 to TRBJ2-1, with D possibly TRBD2 on 6 matching bases. The CDR3 is 13 amino acids. Trimming stripped 6 bases from V and 7 bases from J, with 13 bases between. Germline loops: CDR1 SNHLY, CDR2 FYNNEI. CDR3 sequence: CASRYGTWNEQFF. CDR3 nucleotide sequence: TGTGCCAGCAGATACGGGACTTGGAATGAGCAGTTCTTC. The full variable domain, in which reference TRBV2 and TRBJ2-1 provide the parts outside the CDR3, is EPEVTQTPSHQVTQMGQEVILRCVPISNHLYFYWYRQILGQKVEFLVSFYNNEISEKSEIFDDQFSVERPDGSNFTLKIRSTKLEDSAMYFCASRYGTWNEQFFGPGTRLTVL.

J is TRBJ2-5 and V is TRBV15; tentative D call: TRBD2 (6 bases). This CDR3 spans 14 amino acids. The germline V gene has CDR1 LNHNV and CDR2 YYDKDF (reference sequence). V gave up 3 bases and J gave up 4 bases, with 12 bases separating them. The CDR3 nucleotides read TGTGCCACCAGCAGCCGGGTGGAGGGAGAGACCCAGTACTTC. It translates to CATSSRVEGETQYF.

The chain combines TRBV11-2 with TRBJ2-7; TRBD2 matches 9 bases. From germline, CDR1 is SGHAT and CDR2 FQNNGV. Trimming removed 7 bases from V and 5 bases from J; junction bases left unmatched: 6. The CDR3 loop spans 13 amino acids. The CDR3 sequence is CASTVGLANEQYF. In DNA, the CDR3 is TGTGCCAGCACCGTGGGACTAGCCAACGAGCAGTACTTC.

The chain has TRBV11-2 and TRBJ1-3; TRBD1 is a possible D gene (6 bases). Germline CDR1 is SGHAT and CDR2 is FQNNGV. The CDR3 contains 17 residues. V shed 1 base and J shed 2 bases, with 15 bases lying between them. Here the CDR3 DNA reads TGTGCCAGCAGCTTAGTGGGGGCAGGGCCTACTGGAAACACCATATATTTT. The encoded protein is CASSLVGAGPTGNTIYF. The whole variable domain, remainder taken from reference TRBV11-2 and TRBJ1-3, is EAGVAQSPRYKIIEKRQSVAFWCNPISGHATLYWYQQILGQGPKLLIQFQNNGVVDDSQLPKDRFSAERLKGVDSTLKIQPAKLEDSAVYLCASSLVGAGPTGNTIYFGEGSWLTVV.